These T cell receptor beta chains were read from a single sample in a study of T cell responses to AZD1222 COVID-19 vaccine. TCRdb's table, derived via immunoSEQ multiplex PCR, lists solely in-frame clones and lacks some. Here the sample spans 65,000 to 95,000 clones, 92% being singletons. The sequencing here drew on peripheral blood, taken on day 0 of MenACWY control vaccination. The source of these receptors is an adult in good health. Each CDR3 is given with its conserved first and last residue. The order of the fields is clone size, D gene, J gene, V gene, CDR3 DNA, CDR3 protein. A D gene is named only where the DNA matches it firmly. Size is stated for part of the rows, as once, few or many counts, or as a class when the clone is expanded.

NA,NA,TRBJ2-1,TRBV24-1,TGTGCCATCCAGACCGGGGATTCCTACAATGAGCAGTTCTTC,CAIQTGDSYNEQFF
NA,TRBD1,TRBJ2-4,TRBV11-1,TGTGCCAGCAGCCCAGAGGGACAGACCAAAAACATTCAGTACTTC,CASSPEGQTKNIQYF
NA,NA,TRBJ2-7,TRBV11-2,TGTGCCAGCAGCTTAGGGGATGACAGAGAGCAGTACTTC,CASSLGDDREQYF
NA,TRBD2,TRBJ2-5,TRBV7-2,TGTGCCAGCAGTTTAAGACTAGCGGAGCAAGAGACCCAGTACTTC,CASSLRLAEQETQYF
NA,NA,TRBJ2-5,TRBV24-1,TGTGCCACCAGTGGGACCCCAGAAGAGACCCAGTACTTC,CATSGTPEETQYF
NA,TRBD1,TRBJ1-1,TRBV6-5,TGTGCCAGCAGTTACTCGACAGGGGGCACTGAAGCTTTCTTT,CASSYSTGGTEAFF
NA,NA,TRBJ1-1,TRBV6-2/TRBV6-3,TGTGCCAGCAGTGGAGGACAGTTGGGGAAGGACACTGAAGCTTTCTTT,CASSGGQLGKDTEAFF
once,NA,TRBJ1-4,TRBV6-5,TGTGCCAGCAGGGGGAGACTAGTCTCTAATGAAAAACTGTTTTTT,CASRGRLVSNEKLFF
NA,NA,TRBJ2-3,TRBV6-2/TRBV6-3,TGTGCCAGCAGTTACTCGGGGTCAGATACGCAGTATTTT,CASSYSGSDTQYF
NA,NA,TRBJ1-6,TRBV7-2,TGTGCCAGCAGCTTAGTTAGGGGTTCCTATAATTCACCCCTCCACTTT,CASSLVRGSYNSPLHF
NA,TRBD1,TRBJ1-3,TRBV18,TGTGCCAGCTCACCAACCGGGACAGGCGGTGGAAACACCATATATTTT,CASSPTGTGGGNTIYF
NA,NA,TRBJ1-4,TRBV5-1,TGCGCCAGCAGCTCCGGCCGGGACCTAACACTGTTTTTT,CASSSGRDLTLFF
NA,TRBD1,TRBJ2-2,TRBV30,TGTGCCTGGAGTGTGAGTGGACAGGAAACCGGGGAGCTGTTTTTT,CAWSVSGQETGELFF
NA,TRBD2,TRBJ2-1,TRBV30,TGTGCCTGGAGTGGACTAGCGGGGGGATACAATGAGCAGTTCTTC,CAWSGLAGGYNEQFF
NA,TRBD1,TRBJ1-1,TRBV6-2/TRBV6-3,TGTGCCAGCAGTTCCGGACAGGGGGCTGTTTGGACTGAAGCTTTCTTT,CASSSGQGAVWTEAFF
NA,NA,TRBJ2-2,TRBV5-5,TGTGCCAGCAGCTTGGTGGGCCATTTCACCGGGGAGCTGTTTTTT,CASSLVGHFTGELFF
NA,TRBD2,TRBJ2-7,TRBV5-1,TGCGCCAGCAGCTTGGGAGGACTAGCGGCTGGGGAGCAGTACTTC,CASSLGGLAAGEQYF
NA,TRBD1,TRBJ1-2,TRBV18,TGTGCCAGCTCACCCACCGGAATTTTAGGGGGCGCGTACTATGGCTACACCTTC,CASSPTGILGGAYYGYTF
NA,NA,TRBJ1-1,TRBV2,TGTGCCAGCATTTCGTCCCCCGGAGGGACTGAAGCTTTCTTT,CASISSPGGTEAFF
NA,TRBD1,TRBJ1-2,TRBV11-2,TGTGCCAGCAGCCCAGGACAGGGGTGGGGCTACACCTTC,CASSPGQGWGYTF
NA,TRBD1,TRBJ2-2,TRBV5-1,TGCGCCAGCAGCAACTCCGGGACAGGGGCATTCACCGGGGAGCTGTTTTTT,CASSNSGTGAFTGELFF
NA,TRBD2,TRBJ2-1,TRBV5-8,TGTGCCAGCAGGCGCACACAGGATGCGGGAGTCAACAATGAGCAGTTCTTC,CASRRTQDAGVNNEQFF
NA,NA,TRBJ1-6,TRBV27,TGTGCCAGCAGATCCAGGGTCCTCTTAAATTCACCCCTCCACTTT,CASRSRVLLNSPLHF
NA,TRBD1,TRBJ1-4,TRBV18,TGTGCCAGCTCACCGACAGGGATCGCGACTAATGAAAAACTGTTTTTT,CASSPTGIATNEKLFF
NA,NA,TRBJ1-5,TRBV28,TGTGCCAGCAGTCCCCCTACGATCGGCCCCCAGCATTTT,CASSPPTIGPQHF
NA,NA,TRBJ1-6,TRBV6-2/TRBV6-3,TGTGCCAGCAGTTTCAGCGGGACCGAAAATTCACCCCTCCACTTT,CASSFSGTENSPLHF
NA,TRBD1,TRBJ1-1,TRBV4-3,TGCGCCAGCAGCCGAACCGGGACAGGGGATTTTACTGCTTTCTTT,CASSRTGTGDFTAFF
NA,TRBD2,TRBJ2-5,TRBV19,TGTGCCAGTAGCACTAGCGGGAGAGAGACCCAGTACTTC,CASSTSGRETQYF
NA,TRBD1,TRBJ1-2,TRBV28,TGTGCCAGCAGTTTATGGGGACAGGAGGGTGCAGGCTACACCTTC,CASSLWGQEGAGYTF
NA,TRBD2,TRBJ2-1,TRBV28,TGTGCCAGCAGTTACCCGGCTAGCGGGAGGGCCAGCTACAATGAGCAGTTCTTC,CASSYPASGRASYNEQFF
once,NA,TRBJ2-7,TRBV6-2/TRBV6-3,TGTGCCAGCAGTTACTCCACACAGGTGGTAGTGCAGTACTTC,CASSYSTQVVVQYF
NA,NA,TRBJ2-7,TRBV5-1,TGCGCCAGCAGCTTGGTGGCAGGGACCTTCTACGAGCAGTACTTC,CASSLVAGTFYEQYF
NA,NA,TRBJ2-3,TRBV7-9,TGTGCCAGCAGCTTACCTCCGGGCCTCGGCACAGATACGCAGTATTTT,CASSLPPGLGTDTQYF
NA,NA,TRBJ1-2,TRBV28,TGTGCCAGCAGCCGACAGGACTATGGCTACACCTTC,CASSRQDYGYTF
NA,TRBD1,TRBJ1-2,TRBV19,TGTGCCAGTAGTACACAGGGGGCAGCTAGCTATGGCTACACCTTC,CASSTQGAASYGYTF
few,TRBD2,TRBJ2-7,TRBV28,TGTGCCAGCGCCGGGACTACCACCTACGAGCAGTACTTC,CASAGTTTYEQYF
NA,NA,TRBJ2-3,TRBV4-3,TGCGCCAGCAGCCAAGAGACTAAGTCAGATACGCAGTATTTT,CASSQETKSDTQYF
NA,TRBD1,TRBJ2-3,TRBV9,TGTGCCAGCAGCGTTACCGGGACAGGGGGCTCAGATACGCAGTATTTT,CASSVTGTGGSDTQYF
NA,TRBD2,TRBJ2-7,TRBV19,TGTGCCAGTAGACCTAGCGGGAGTCTGAACGAGCAGTACTTC,CASRPSGSLNEQYF
NA,TRBD1,TRBJ1-1,TRBV2,TGTGCCAGCTTAAGTGATATCGGGACAGGGAACACTGAAGCTTTCTTT,CASLSDIGTGNTEAFF
NA,NA,TRBJ2-7,TRBV19,TGTGCCAGTAGTATAGGCGGGACCCGAACGATCTACGAGCAGTACTTC,CASSIGGTRTIYEQYF
NA,NA,TRBJ1-1,TRBV2,TGTGCCAGCAGTGAGGAGGGGCTCGGGACTGAAGCTTTCTTT,CASSEEGLGTEAFF
NA,NA,TRBJ2-2,TRBV6-5,TGTGCCAGCAGGGTGGCGGACCAGAACACCGGGGAGCTGTTTTTT,CASRVADQNTGELFF
once,NA,TRBJ1-2,TRBV2,TGTGCCAGCAGTCCCCCCACAGGGACCAACTATGGCTACACCTTC,CASSPPTGTNYGYTF
NA,TRBD2,TRBJ2-1,TRBV4-3,TGCGCCAGCAGCCAAGACCCCCTAGCGGGCCTCTCCTACAATGAGCAGTTCTTC,CASSQDPLAGLSYNEQFF
NA,NA,TRBJ1-6,TRBV7-2,TGTGCCAGCAGCTTGGAGGAAGTGGGCAATTCACCCCTCCACTTT,CASSLEEVGNSPLHF
NA,NA,TRBJ1-2,TRBV9,TGTGCCAGCAGCGTAGAAGGCAGTTATGGCTACACCTTC,CASSVEGSYGYTF
NA,NA,TRBJ2-5,TRBV7-2,TGTGCCAGCAGCACCGCCGGGACGGTCCAAGAGACCCAGTACTTC,CASSTAGTVQETQYF
NA,TRBD1,TRBJ1-4,TRBV10-3,TGTGCCATCAGTGAGTCGACAGGGGGGCGGGAAAAACTGTTTTTT,CAISESTGGREKLFF
NA,TRBD2,TRBJ2-1,TRBV5-1,TGCGCCAGCAGCTCGGGACTAGCGGAACCCTACAATGAGCAGTTCTTC,CASSSGLAEPYNEQFF
NA,NA,TRBJ2-7,TRBV7-9,TGTGCCAGCAGTCTCGCTGGGGGACCAACCTACGAGCAGTACTTC,CASSLAGGPTYEQYF
NA,TRBD1,TRBJ2-2,TRBV3-1/TRBV3-2,TGTGCCAGCGGAAAGGGACAGGACACCGGGGAGCTGTTTTTT,CASGKGQDTGELFF
NA,NA,TRBJ2-1,TRBV19,TGTGCCAGTAGTACAGGGGATGAGCAGTTCTTC,CASSTGDEQFF
once,NA,TRBJ1-3,TRBV6-1,TGTGCCAGCAGTGATCATCGGGGCACCATATATTTT,CASSDHRGTIYF